These 24 T cell receptor beta chains were all obtained from the same sample, sequenced in a study of blood T cell repertoires in COVID-19. TCRdb's copy holds only in-frame clones and misses some; the assay was immunoSEQ multiplex PCR. The sample comprises about 160,000 clones, approximately 91% of which are singletons, and about 2% rests with the top ten. The sample was peripheral blood. The receptors come from a young man with acute or convalescent COVID-19.

This clone was detected only a few times. In nucleotides, the CDR3 is TGTGCCAGCAGGGAGGGACAGGCATCGACCTATGGCTACACCTTC. It yields the protein CASREGQASTYGYTF. The rearrangement links TRBV6-6 to TRBJ1-2, with 8 bases that match TRBD1. The CDR3 sequence is 15 residues long. The ends lost 6 bases at V and 4 bases at J; junction bases unmatched: 10. In germline, CDR1 is MNHNY, CDR2 SVGAGI (reference sequence).

V gene TRBV18 combines with J gene TRBJ1-1; possible D gene TRBD1, 6 bases. Germline V gene lookup returns CDR1 KGHSH and CDR2 LQKENI. The CDR3 length is 16 residues. Between the trimmed V and J ends, which lost 3 bases and 10 bases, there was a span of 24 bases. The CDR3 nucleotides read TGTGCCAGCTCACCGATCATGTCCCCGACAGGTCGGGGAGCTTTCTTT. Residues: CASSPIMSPTGRGAFF.

The sample holds one count of this clone. V gene TRBV9 combines with J gene TRBJ2-1; no clear D. CDR1 and CDR2 (germline): SGDLS, YYNGEE. The V end was cut by 4 bases, the J end by 10 bases, with 12 bases between. The CDR3 contains 12 residues. The CDR3 nucleotides are TGTGCCAGCAGCCAGGATGGGCACGAGCAGTTCTTC. Protein: CASSQDGHEQFF.

The chain joins TRBV21-1 to TRBJ2-7; TRBD2 reflects the table's D call only, with no check against the DNA. TRBV21-1 is a listed pseudogene. This CDR3 contains 21 residues. The CDR3 loop is CASSKKPPIPEKRLGSNEQYF. CDR3 sequence (DNA): TGTGCCAGCAGCAAAAAACCGCCGATACCTGAGAAGAGGCTAGGGAGCAACGAGCAGTACTTC.

The chain recombines TRBV6-1 with TRBJ1-5, with D maybe TRBD1 (6 bases). This CDR3 comprises 13 residues. V lost 3 bases and J 6 bases, leaving 9 bases between the germline ends. From germline, CDR1 is MNHNS and CDR2 SASEGT. CDR3 DNA: TGTGCCAGCAGTGAGGGCAGGGGTCAGCCCCAGCATTTT. This codes for CASSEGRGQPQHF.

The V and J genes are TRBV29-1 and TRBJ1-2; D uncertain. Germline V gene sequence: CDR1 SQVTM, CDR2 ANQGSEA. This CDR3 has 15 amino acids. Trimming shortened V by 2 bases and J by 2 bases, and 15 bases separated the two germline ends. CDR3 nucleotide sequence: TGCAGCGTTGAAACGGAGGCCAGCCGAAACTATGGCTACACCTTC. Translation gives CSVETEASRNYGYTF.

To note about this clone: Other DNA sequences in the sample encode the same CDR3. This chain joins TRBV10-1 and TRBJ1-2; tentatively, D is TRBD1 (6 bases). Trimming stripped 0 bases from V and 4 bases from J, with 6 bases between. The CDR3 consists of 13 residues. The germline V gene has CDR1 WNHNN and CDR2 SYGVQD (reference sequence). DNA of the CDR3: TGCGCCAGCAGTGAGTCAGGGGGCTATGGCTACACCTTC. Amino acid sequence: CASSESGGYGYTF.

A single count supports this clone. V and J are TRBV21-1 and TRBJ1-4; the D call in the table, TRBD1, was not verified against the DNA. TRBV21-1 is given as a pseudogene. The CDR3 contains 12 residues. In nucleotides, the CDR3 is TGTGCCAGCAGCAAAAGGGGGCGAAGGCTGTTTTTT. This codes for CASSKRGRRLFF.

The genes are TRBV9 and TRBJ1-1; D is undetermined. The CDR3 runs 14 residues. CDR1 is SGDLS, CDR2 YYNGEE, per germline. The V end was cut by 0 bases, the J end by 0 bases, with 6 bases between. CDR3 bases: TGTGCCAGCAGCGTAGCGTCGGTGAACACTGAAGCTTTCTTT. It translates to CASSVASVNTEAFF.

V is TRBV19 and J is TRBJ1-5; TRBD1 is a possible D gene (6 bases). The CDR3 loop spans 14 amino acids. The germline V gene encodes CDR1 LNHDA and CDR2 SQIVND (reference sequence). Trimming left V 7 bases short and J 7 bases short, with 17 bases between. The CDR3 sequence is CASTSFGTSQPQHF. In DNA form, the CDR3 reads TGTGCCAGTACCTCCTTCGGGACATCGCAGCCCCAGCATTTT.

This clone was seen only once. The chain combines TRBV12-5 with TRBJ2-3, with TRBD1 matching 9 bases. In germline, CDR1 is LGHNT, CDR2 FRNRAP. V lost 5 bases and J lost 6; bases outside the gene matches: 6. There are 14 residues in the CDR3. The CDR3, as DNA: TGTGCTAGTGGTCACGGGACAGGGAGGGATACGCAGTATTTT. This sequence encodes CASGHGTGRDTQYF.

The rearrangement links TRBV19 to TRBJ1-2; no firm D call. CDR3 size: 15 residues. Trimming pared 0 bases from V and 5 bases from J, leaving 13 bases between. Per germline, CDR1 LNHDA and CDR2 SQIVND (reference sequence). In DNA, the CDR3 is TGTGCCAGTAGTATAGATCCTCTAGACGGGTATGGCTACACCTTC. Translating gives CASSIDPLDGYGYTF.

As concerns this clone: One junction end does not reproduce the germline sequence, and a read error may be involved. The chain joins TRBV10-1 to TRBJ2-7; D is perhaps TRBD1 (6 bases). This CDR3 is built from 14 residues. Germline-derived CDR1 and CDR2 are WNHNN and SYGVQD (reference sequence). CDR3 sequence: CASSDGQPPYGQYF. The DNA of the CDR3 is TGCGCCAGCAGTGACGGACAGCCACCCTACGGGCAGTACTTC.

The DNA for the CDR3 is TGTGCCAGCAGCCCTCAGGGAAAACTGTTTTTT. Its translation is CASSPQGKLFF. This chain connects TRBV5-5 to TRBJ1-4; perhaps TRBD1 as D (5 bases). The CDR3 is made up of 11 amino acids. The germline gives CDR1 SGHKS, CDR2 YYEKEE (reference sequence). The V end lost 4 bases, the J end lost 10 bases, and 8 bases lay between the germline ends.

The chain carries TRBV18 and TRBJ2-7; 7 bases fit TRBD2. The CDR3 covers 15 residues. V was clipped by 5 bases and J by 2 bases; unmatched bases: 9. Germline V gives CDR1 KGHSH, CDR2 LQKENI. The CDR3: CASSMASGGTYEQYF. The CDR3 DNA reads as TGTGCCAGCTCAATGGCTAGCGGAGGGACCTACGAGCAGTACTTC.

The chain uses TRBV9 and TRBJ1-3; unclear D gene. The CDR3 has 15 amino acids. Germline V gene lookup returns CDR1 SGDLS and CDR2 YYNGEE. Trimming removed 3 bases from V and 0 bases from J, with 10 bases in between. CDR3 nucleotide sequence: TGTGCCAGCAGCGCCCGGACTGACTCTGGAAACACCATATATTTT. Protein sequence: CASSARTDSGNTIYF.

V usage is TRBV3-1 (or the pseudogene TRBV3-2) and J usage is TRBJ2-7; TRBD2 agrees at 9 bases. Per germline, CDR1 LGHDT and CDR2 YNNKEL (reference sequence). The CDR3 is made up of 15 amino acids. V lost 1 base and J lost 3; bases outside the gene matches: 4. The CDR3 DNA is TGTGCCAGCAGCCAAGCGGCTAGCGGGGTCTACGAGCAGTACTTC. It encodes CASSQAASGVYEQYF.

The genes are TRBV7-2 and TRBJ1-5; the D gene is possibly TRBD1 (5 bases). Per the germline V gene, CDR1 is SGHTA and CDR2 is FQGNSA. The CDR3 runs to 15 residues. The V and J ends lost 2 bases and 3 bases respectively, with 11 bases between them. CDR3 DNA: TGTGCCAGCAGCTTATATTCAGGGAACAATCAGCCCCAGCATTTT. This translates into CASSLYSGNNQPQHF.

The chain carries TRBV15 and TRBJ1-1; TRBD1 aligns across 8 bases. Germline CDR1 is LNHNV and CDR2 is YYDKDF (reference sequence). The CDR3 extends over 15 amino acids. Trimming at V came to 3 bases and at J to 5 bases, leaving 8 bases not matched to a gene. The CDR3 DNA sequence: TGTGCCACCAGCAGGCCAGGGGGCGCGAGGACTGAAGCTTTCTTT. Translation: CATSRPGGARTEAFF.

This chain connects TRBV5-5 to TRBJ1-2; possibly TRBD1 for D (5 bases). The germline V gene has CDR1 SGHKS and CDR2 YYEKEE (reference sequence). V dropped 5 bases and J dropped 8 bases, with 19 bases sitting between them. CDR3 size: 14 residues. The CDR3 DNA reads as TGTGCCAGCAGTTCCCAGGGACTCGCTGGGGGCTACACCTTC. Its protein is CASSSQGLAGGYTF.

The chain couples TRBV7-7 to TRBJ2-1; the D gene is possibly TRBD1 (6 bases). The CDR3 contains 15 residues. Germline V gene lookup returns CDR1 SSHAT and CDR2 FNYEAQ (reference sequence). The germline V and J ends were trimmed by 1 base and 4 bases, with 11 bases remaining between them. CDR3 bases: TGTGCCAGCAGCTTAGATGACAGGCCTTACAATGAGCAGTTCTTC. Protein: CASSLDDRPYNEQFF.

This chain joins TRBV12-3 or TRBV12-4 and TRBJ1-6, with D possibly being TRBD1 (5 bases). This CDR3 has 13 residues. V was pared by 3 bases and J by 13 bases, with 13 bases between. The CDR3 coding sequence is TGTGCCAGCAGTTTGGACACTCCAGGGCCCCTCCACTTT. Its translation: CASSLDTPGPLHF.

This chain uses TRBV18 with TRBJ1-1; D not certain. Between the trimmed V and J ends, which lost 3 bases and 0 bases, there was a span of 11 bases. Germline-derived CDR1 and CDR2 are KGHSH and LQKENI. CDR3 size: 15 residues. CDR3 DNA: TGTGCCAGCTCACCTCGTGGGGAGGTGAACACTGAAGCTTTCTTT. It encodes CASSPRGEVNTEAFF.

The chain couples TRBV12-3 or TRBV12-4 to TRBJ2-1; 7 bases are a match to TRBD2. The V gene end was trimmed by 6 bases and the J gene end by 4 bases; junction bases not matched to a gene: 3. CDR3 length: 13 amino acids. CDR3 in DNA: TGTGCCAGCAGGCTGGGGGGGTACAATGAGCAGTTCTTC. It is translated as CASRLGGYNEQFF.